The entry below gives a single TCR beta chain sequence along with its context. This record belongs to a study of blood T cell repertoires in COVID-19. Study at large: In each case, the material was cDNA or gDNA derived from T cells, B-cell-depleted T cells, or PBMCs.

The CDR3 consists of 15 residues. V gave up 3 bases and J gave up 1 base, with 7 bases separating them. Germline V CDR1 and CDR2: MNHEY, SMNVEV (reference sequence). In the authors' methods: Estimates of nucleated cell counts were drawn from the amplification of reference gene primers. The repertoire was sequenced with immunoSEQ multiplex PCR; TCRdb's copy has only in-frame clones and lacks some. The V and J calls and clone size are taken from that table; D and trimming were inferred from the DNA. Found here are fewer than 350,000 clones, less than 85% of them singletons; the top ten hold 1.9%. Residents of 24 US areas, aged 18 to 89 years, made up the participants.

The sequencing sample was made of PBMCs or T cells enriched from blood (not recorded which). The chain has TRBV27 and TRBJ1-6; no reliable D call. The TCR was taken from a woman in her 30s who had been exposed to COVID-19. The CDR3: CASSFSASYNSPLHF. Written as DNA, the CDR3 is TGTGCCAGCAGTTTTTCAGCGTCCTATAATTCACCCCTCCACTTT.